This entry describes one T cell receptor beta chain. The data were obtained in a study of blood T cell repertoires in COVID-19. Across the whole study: Specimens from acute and convalescent COVID-19 originated in the United States, Italy and Spain. The analysed material was cDNA or gDNA that came from T cells, B-cell-depleted T cells, or PBMCs.

Per the study methods: Nucleated cell counts were estimated from reference gene primer amplification. Profiling relied on immunoSEQ multiplex PCR, and the TCRdb table lists in-frame clones only, not all of them. V, J and clone size were drawn from that table, and D and trimming were deduced from the DNA. Among roughly 43,000 clones, about nine tenths were seen once, and the ten largest hold 15%. Sequencing input: peripheral blood. The sequence was collected from a man aged 55 to 69 with active COVID-19.

The CDR3 loop reads CASTTGEGTDTQYF. In DNA, the CDR3 is TGTGCCAGCACGACAGGGGAGGGGACAGATACGCAGTATTTT. This chain links TRBV19 with TRBJ2-3; tentative D call: TRBD1 (8 bases). Trimming took 9 bases from V and 3 from J, leaving 16 bases between them. Per germline, CDR1 LNHDA and CDR2 SQIVND (reference sequence). This CDR3 spans 14 amino acids.